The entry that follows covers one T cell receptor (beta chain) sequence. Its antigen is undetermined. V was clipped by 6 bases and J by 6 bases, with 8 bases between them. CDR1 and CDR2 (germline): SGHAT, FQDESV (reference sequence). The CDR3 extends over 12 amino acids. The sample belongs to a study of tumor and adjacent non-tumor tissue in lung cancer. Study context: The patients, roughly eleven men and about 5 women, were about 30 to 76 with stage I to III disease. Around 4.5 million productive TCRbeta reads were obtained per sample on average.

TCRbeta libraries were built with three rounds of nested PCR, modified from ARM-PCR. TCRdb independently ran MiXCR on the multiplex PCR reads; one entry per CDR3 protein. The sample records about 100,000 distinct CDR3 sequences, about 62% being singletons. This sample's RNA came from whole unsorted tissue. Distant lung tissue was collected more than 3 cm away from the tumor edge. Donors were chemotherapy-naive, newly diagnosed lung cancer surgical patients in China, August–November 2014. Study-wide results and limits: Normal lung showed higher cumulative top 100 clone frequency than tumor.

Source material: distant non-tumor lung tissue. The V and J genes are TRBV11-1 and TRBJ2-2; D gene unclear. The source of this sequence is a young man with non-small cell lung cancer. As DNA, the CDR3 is TGTGCCAGCAGAGAAGAATCCGGGGAGCTGTTTTTT. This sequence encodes CASREESGELFF.